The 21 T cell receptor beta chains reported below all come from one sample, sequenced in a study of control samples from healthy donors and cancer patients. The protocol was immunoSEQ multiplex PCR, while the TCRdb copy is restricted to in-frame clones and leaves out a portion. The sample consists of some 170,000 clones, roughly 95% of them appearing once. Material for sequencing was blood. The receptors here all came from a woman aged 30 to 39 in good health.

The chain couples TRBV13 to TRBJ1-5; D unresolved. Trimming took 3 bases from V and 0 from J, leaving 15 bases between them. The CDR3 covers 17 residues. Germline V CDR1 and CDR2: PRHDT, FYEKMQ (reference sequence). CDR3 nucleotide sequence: TGTGCCAGCAGCTTGGCCCTGGCAGAAGGTAGCAATCAGCCCCAGCATTTT. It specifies CASSLALAEGSNQPQHF.

CDR3 coding DNA: TGTGCCAGCAGCCAAGGACAGGCAGCCTACGAGCAGTACTTC. It encodes CASSQGQAAYEQYF. The chain recombines TRBV7-9 with TRBJ2-7; 7 bases align to TRBD1. After removal of 5 bases from V and 2 bases from J, the junction contained 6 bases not matched to a gene. This CDR3 comprises 14 residues. Germline-derived CDR1 and CDR2 are SEHNR and FQNEAQ (reference sequence).

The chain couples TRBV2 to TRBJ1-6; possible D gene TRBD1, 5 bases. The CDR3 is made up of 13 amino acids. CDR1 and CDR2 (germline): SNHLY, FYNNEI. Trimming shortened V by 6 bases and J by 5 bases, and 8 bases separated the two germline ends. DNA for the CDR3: TGTGCCAGCAGAGACAGTCATAATTCACCCCTCCACTTT. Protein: CASRDSHNSPLHF.

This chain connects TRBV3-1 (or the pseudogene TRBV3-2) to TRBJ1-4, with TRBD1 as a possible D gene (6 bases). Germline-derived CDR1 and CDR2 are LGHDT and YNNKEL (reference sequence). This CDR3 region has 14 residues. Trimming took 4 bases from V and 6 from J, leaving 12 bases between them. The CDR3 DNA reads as TGTGCCAGCAGCCCGAGGGGGAGGGATGAAAAACTGTTTTTT. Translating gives CASSPRGRDEKLFF.

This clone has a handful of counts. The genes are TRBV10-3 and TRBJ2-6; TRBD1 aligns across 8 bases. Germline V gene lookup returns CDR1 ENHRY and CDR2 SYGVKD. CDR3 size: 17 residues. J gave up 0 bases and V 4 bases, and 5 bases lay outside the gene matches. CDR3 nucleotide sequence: TGTGCCATCAGTGCGGGGACAGGCCTCTCTGGGGCCAACGTCCTGACTTTC. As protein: CAISAGTGLSGANVLTF.

The CDR3 nucleotides are TGTGCCAGCTCCTCGGACACGGGAGGTTATGGCTACACCTTC. It translates to CASSSDTGGYGYTF. The genes are TRBV18 and TRBJ1-2, with D possibly being TRBD1 (5 bases). Germline V CDR1 and CDR2: KGHSH, LQKENI. The length of the CDR3 is 14 residues. The germline V and J ends were trimmed by 6 bases and 5 bases, with 16 bases remaining between them. The full variable domain, its missing parts supplied by reference TRBV18 and TRBJ1-2, is NAGVMQNPRHLVRRRGQEARLRCSPMKGHSHVYWYRQLPEEGLKFMVYLQKENIIDESGMPKERFSAEFPKEGPSILRIQQVVRGDSAAYFCASSSDTGGYGYTFGSGTRLTVV.

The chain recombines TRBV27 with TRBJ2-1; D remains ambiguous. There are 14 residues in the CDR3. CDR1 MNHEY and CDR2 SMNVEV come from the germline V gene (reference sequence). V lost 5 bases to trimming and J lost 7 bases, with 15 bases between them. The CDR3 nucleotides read TGTGCCAGCAGTCTCTCCCGGGCGACAAATGAGCAGTTCTTC. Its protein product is CASSLSRATNEQFF.

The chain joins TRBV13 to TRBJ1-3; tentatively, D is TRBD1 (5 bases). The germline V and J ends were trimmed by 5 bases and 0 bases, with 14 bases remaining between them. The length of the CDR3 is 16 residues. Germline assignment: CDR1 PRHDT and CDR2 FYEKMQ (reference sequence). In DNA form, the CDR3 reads TGTGCCAGCAGCCCGCGACAGACCCTCTCTGGAAACACCATATATTTT. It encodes CASSPRQTLSGNTIYF. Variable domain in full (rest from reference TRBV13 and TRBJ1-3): AAGVIQSPRHLIKEKRETATLKCYPIPRHDTVYWYQQGPGQDPQFLISFYEKMQSDKGSIPDRFSAQQFSDYHSELNMSSLELGDSALYFCASSPRQTLSGNTIYFGEGSWLTVV.

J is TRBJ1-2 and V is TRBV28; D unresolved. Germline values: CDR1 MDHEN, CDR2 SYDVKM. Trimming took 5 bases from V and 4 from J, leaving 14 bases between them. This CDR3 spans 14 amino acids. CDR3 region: CASSPGPRSYGYTF. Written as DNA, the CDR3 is TGTGCCAGCAGTCCAGGACCCAGGAGCTATGGCTACACCTTC.

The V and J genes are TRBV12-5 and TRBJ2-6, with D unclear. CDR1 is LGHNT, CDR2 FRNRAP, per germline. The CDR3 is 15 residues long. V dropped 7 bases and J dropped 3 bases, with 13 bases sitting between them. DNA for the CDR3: TGTGCTAGTGCCCTGGATGAGCATGGGGCCAACGTCCTGACTTTC. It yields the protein CASALDEHGANVLTF.

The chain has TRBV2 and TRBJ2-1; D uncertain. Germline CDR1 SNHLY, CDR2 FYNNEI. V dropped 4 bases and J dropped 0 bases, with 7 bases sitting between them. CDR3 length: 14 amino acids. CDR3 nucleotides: TGTGCCAGCAGTGGGATTAGCTCCTACAATGAGCAGTTCTTC. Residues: CASSGISSYNEQFF.

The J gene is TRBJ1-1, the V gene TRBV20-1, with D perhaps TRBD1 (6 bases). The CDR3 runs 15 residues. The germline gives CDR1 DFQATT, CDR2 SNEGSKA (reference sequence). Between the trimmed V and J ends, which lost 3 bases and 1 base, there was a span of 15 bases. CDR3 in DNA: TGCAGTGCTAGTCTTAAGGACAGACCGAACACTGAAGCTTTCTTT. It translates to CSASLKDRPNTEAFF.

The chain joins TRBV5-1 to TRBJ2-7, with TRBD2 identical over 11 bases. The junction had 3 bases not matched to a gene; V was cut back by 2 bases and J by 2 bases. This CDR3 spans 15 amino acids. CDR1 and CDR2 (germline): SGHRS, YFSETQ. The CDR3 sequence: CASSLGTSGPYEQYF. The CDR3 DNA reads TGCGCCAGCAGCTTAGGGACTAGCGGACCCTACGAGCAGTACTTC.

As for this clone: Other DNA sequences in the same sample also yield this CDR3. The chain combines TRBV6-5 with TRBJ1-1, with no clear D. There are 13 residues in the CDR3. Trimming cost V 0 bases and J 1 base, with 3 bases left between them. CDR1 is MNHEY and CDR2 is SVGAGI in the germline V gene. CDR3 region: CASSYSRNTEAFF. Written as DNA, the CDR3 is TGTGCCAGCAGTTACTCCCGGAACACTGAAGCTTTCTTT.

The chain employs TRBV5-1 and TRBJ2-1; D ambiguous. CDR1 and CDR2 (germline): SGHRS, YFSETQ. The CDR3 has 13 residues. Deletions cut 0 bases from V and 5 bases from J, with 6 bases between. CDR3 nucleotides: TGCGCCAGCAGCTTGGGGATCCACAATGAGCAGTTCTTC. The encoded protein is CASSLGIHNEQFF.

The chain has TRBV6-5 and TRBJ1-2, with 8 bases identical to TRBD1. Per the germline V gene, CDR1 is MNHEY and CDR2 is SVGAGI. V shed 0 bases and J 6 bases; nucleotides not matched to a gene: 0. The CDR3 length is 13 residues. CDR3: CASSYSTGDGYTF. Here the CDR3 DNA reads TGTGCCAGCAGTTACTCGACAGGGGATGGCTACACCTTC.

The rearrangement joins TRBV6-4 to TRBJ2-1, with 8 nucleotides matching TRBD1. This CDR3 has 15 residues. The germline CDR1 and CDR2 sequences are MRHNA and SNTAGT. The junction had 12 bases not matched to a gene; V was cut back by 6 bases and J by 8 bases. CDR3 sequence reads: CASSDTEDRADEQFF. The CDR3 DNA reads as TGTGCCAGCAGCGACACAGAGGACAGGGCTGATGAGCAGTTCTTC.

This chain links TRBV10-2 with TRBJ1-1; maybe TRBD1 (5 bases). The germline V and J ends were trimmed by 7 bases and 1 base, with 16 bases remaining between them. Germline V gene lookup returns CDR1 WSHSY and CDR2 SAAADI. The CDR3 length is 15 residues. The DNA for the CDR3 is TGCGCCAGCACCACAGGTAATATCGGGAACACTGAAGCTTTCTTT. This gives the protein CASTTGNIGNTEAFF.

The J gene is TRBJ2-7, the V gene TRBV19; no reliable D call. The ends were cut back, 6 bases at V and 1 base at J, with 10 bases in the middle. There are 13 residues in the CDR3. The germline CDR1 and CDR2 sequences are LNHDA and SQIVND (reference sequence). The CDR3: CASSSTVSYEQYF. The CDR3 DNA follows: TGTGCCAGTAGCTCGACGGTATCCTACGAGCAGTACTTC.

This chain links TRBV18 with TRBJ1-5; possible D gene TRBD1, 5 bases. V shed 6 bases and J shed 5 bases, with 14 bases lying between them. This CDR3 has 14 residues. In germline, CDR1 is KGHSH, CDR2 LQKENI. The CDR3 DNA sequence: TGTGCCAGCTCTCGAGCAAGAGGGGATCAGCCCCAGCATTTT. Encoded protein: CASSRARGDQPQHF.

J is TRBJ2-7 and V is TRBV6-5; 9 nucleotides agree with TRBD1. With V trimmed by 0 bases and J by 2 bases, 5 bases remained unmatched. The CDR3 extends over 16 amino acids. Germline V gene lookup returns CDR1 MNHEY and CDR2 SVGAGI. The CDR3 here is CASSYSRDRETYEQYF. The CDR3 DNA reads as TGTGCCAGCAGTTACTCCCGGGACAGGGAGACCTACGAGCAGTACTTC.